This section outlines one TCR beta chain sequence together with its context. A junction boundary mismatches the germline segment, possibly from a read error. The same CDR3 is also encoded by other DNA sequences in this sample. These data belong to a study of blood T cell repertoires in COVID-19. About the study: Spain, Italy and the United States supplied samples that represented acute and convalescent COVID-19. T cells, B-cell-depleted T cells, or PBMCs supplied cDNA or gDNA.

Original processing methods: The assay estimated nucleated cells by amplifying reference gene primers. Method: immunoSEQ multiplex PCR; TCRdb's copy keeps in-frame clones and lacks some. That table is the source of V, J and clone size, and D and trimming were worked out from the DNA. The table has some 270,000 clones, about nine tenths seen once. The germline V gene encodes CDR1 SGHDN and CDR2 FVKESK. The CDR3 sequence is 19 residues long. The sample consisted of peripheral blood. V usage is TRBV14 and J usage is TRBJ2-7; 8 positions match TRBD1. The origin of this receptor is a woman aged 55 to 70 who had recovered from COVID-19. CDR3 sequence reads: CASSQGQGLPYRRIYEQYF. The CDR3 nucleotides are TGTGCTAGCAGCCAAGGACAGGGTCTACCGTACCGGCGGATCTACGAGCAGTACTTC.